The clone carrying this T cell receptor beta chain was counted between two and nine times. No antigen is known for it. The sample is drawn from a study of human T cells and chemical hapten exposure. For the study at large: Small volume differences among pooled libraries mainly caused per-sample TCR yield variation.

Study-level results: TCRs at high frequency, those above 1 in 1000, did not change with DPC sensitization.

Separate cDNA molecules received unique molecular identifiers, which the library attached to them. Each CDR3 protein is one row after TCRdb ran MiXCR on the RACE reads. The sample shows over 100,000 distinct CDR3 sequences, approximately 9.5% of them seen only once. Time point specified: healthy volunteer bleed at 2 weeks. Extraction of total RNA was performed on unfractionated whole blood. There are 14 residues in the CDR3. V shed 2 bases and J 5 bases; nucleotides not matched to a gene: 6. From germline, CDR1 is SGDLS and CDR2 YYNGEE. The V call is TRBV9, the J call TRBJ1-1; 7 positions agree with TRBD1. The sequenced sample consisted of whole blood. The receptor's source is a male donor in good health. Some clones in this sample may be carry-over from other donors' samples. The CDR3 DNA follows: TGTGCCAGCAGCGTGACAGGGCTCGGAACTGAAGCTTTCTTT. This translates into CASSVTGLGTEAFF.